The 27 T cell receptor beta chains in this list originate from one sample, sequenced in a study of shared clonotypes between healthy human individuals. Naivety among CD8 cells was defined by CD45RO negativity and positive CCR7 selection, thereby excluding terminally differentiated effector memory CD45RA+ cells. Clones were sequenced by immunoSEQ multiplex PCR, and TCRdb holds only the in-frame ones, with some missing. The sample has around 610,000 clones; about 95% are singletons. The material sequenced was naive CD8+ T cells sorted from blood. The origin of the receptors is a woman in her 30s in good health.

Comments on this clone: This same CDR3 is encoded by further DNA sequences in the sample. The chain combines TRBV11-2 with TRBJ2-7, with TRBD1 matching over 8 bases. The ends lost 4 bases at V and 2 bases at J; junction bases unmatched: 4. The CDR3 is made up of 14 amino acids. Germline-derived CDR1 and CDR2 are SGHAT and FQNNGV. The CDR3 loop is CASSSGTGTYEQYF. The CDR3, as DNA: TGTGCCAGCAGCTCCGGGACAGGAACCTACGAGCAGTACTTC.

The chain employs TRBV28 and TRBJ1-4; the D is unclear. This CDR3 is built from 17 residues. In germline, CDR1 is MDHEN, CDR2 SYDVKM. Between the trimmed V and J ends, which lost 6 bases and 0 bases, there was a span of 17 bases. The CDR3 is CASRALVAGATNEKLFF. DNA of the CDR3: TGTGCCAGCAGGGCCTTGGTGGCGGGAGCAACTAATGAAAAACTGTTTTTT.

The rearrangement uses TRBV2 and TRBJ2-7, with D perhaps TRBD1 (6 bases). This CDR3 is built from 15 residues. Germline-derived CDR1 and CDR2 are SNHLY and FYNNEI. V was trimmed by 2 bases and J by 4 bases, leaving 15 bases between them. The CDR3 region has the DNA TGTGCCAGCAGTGAAATGGGGGCCGAGAGGTACGAGCAGTACTTC. This encodes CASSEMGAERYEQYF.

A single count supports this clone. This sequence joins TRBV13 and TRBJ1-2, with 8 bases fitting TRBD1. The CDR3 is made up of 13 amino acids. After removal of 7 bases from V and 5 bases from J, the junction contained 6 bases not matched to a gene. Germline assignment: CDR1 PRHDT and CDR2 FYEKMQ (reference sequence). The CDR3 protein is CASTLGQAYGYTF. CDR3 sequence (DNA): TGTGCCAGCACCCTGGGACAGGCTTATGGCTACACCTTC.

The CDR3 region is CASSHARGPLGEQYF. CDR3 bases: TGTGCCAGCAGCCATGCCAGAGGCCCCTTAGGGGAGCAGTACTTC. The V call is TRBV14, the J call TRBJ2-7; D not certain. Germline CDR1 is SGHDN and CDR2 is FVKESK. The CDR3 is made up of 15 amino acids. V lost 3 bases, J lost 7 bases, and 19 bases lay in between.

The chain combines TRBV27 with TRBJ2-1; the match to TRBD1 covers 8 bases. CDR1 is MNHEY and CDR2 is SMNVEV in the germline V gene (reference sequence). The CDR3 is 12 residues long. The V segment lost 8 bases and the J segment 11 bases; nucleotides outside the gene matches: 8. CDR3: CASGRGLIQQFF. The DNA of the CDR3 is TGTGCCAGCGGCAGGGGGCTCATTCAGCAGTTCTTC.

This chain joins TRBV9 and TRBJ2-1, with 7 nucleotides matching TRBD2. The length of the CDR3 is 16 residues. V lost 0 bases to trimming and J lost 2 bases; unmatched junction nucleotides: 5. Germline lookup yields CDR1 SGDLS and CDR2 YYNGEE. Here the CDR3 DNA reads TGTGCCAGCAGCGTAGATAGGCGGGGGACCTACAATGAGCAGTTCTTC. Translating gives CASSVDRRGTYNEQFF.

The rearrangement joins TRBV12-5 to TRBJ1-5; D is unclear. The V gene lost 3 bases and the J gene lost 6 bases, with 12 bases spanning the gap. CDR1 LGHNT and CDR2 FRNRAP come from the germline V gene. This CDR3 contains 14 residues. CDR3 region: CASGFWGALQPQHF. CDR3 sequence (DNA): TGTGCTAGTGGTTTTTGGGGAGCCCTTCAGCCCCAGCATTTT.

The chain links TRBV4-1 to TRBJ1-6, with D uncertain. V lost 0 bases and J 9 bases, leaving 15 bases between the germline ends. The CDR3 has 16 residues. CDR1 and CDR2 (germline): MGHRA, YSYEKL. The chain's CDR3 is CASSQDGSGLVSPLHF. As DNA, the CDR3 is TGCGCCAGCAGCCAAGATGGGTCGGGCTTGGTTTCACCCCTCCACTTT.

The chain joins TRBV28 to TRBJ2-1; D perhaps matches TRBD2 (7 bases). CDR1 and CDR2 (germline): MDHEN, SYDVKM. V gave up 4 bases and J gave up 4 bases, with 17 bases separating them. This CDR3 spans 16 amino acids. CDR3 sequence reads: CASSWGGGRAYNEQFF. CDR3 DNA: TGTGCCAGCAGTTGGGGGGGCGGGAGAGCTTACAATGAGCAGTTCTTC.

This chain connects TRBV27 to TRBJ1-5; TRBD1 is a possible D gene (5 bases). The germline V gene encodes CDR1 MNHEY and CDR2 SMNVEV (reference sequence). Trimming shortened V by 5 bases and J by 3 bases, and 11 bases separated the two germline ends. The CDR3 has 14 residues. CDR3 loop: CASSAGPFNQPQHF. The CDR3 DNA follows: TGTGCCAGCAGTGCGGGGCCATTCAATCAGCCCCAGCATTTT.

The rearrangement uses TRBV28 and TRBJ1-2; D might be TRBD1 (6 bases). The length of the CDR3 is 15 residues. Trimming removed 0 bases from V and 5 bases from J, with 13 bases in between. Germline V CDR1 and CDR2: MDHEN, SYDVKM. As DNA, the CDR3 is TGTGCCAGCAGTTTATGGGTTACAGGGTCTTATGGCTACACCTTC. It specifies CASSLWVTGSYGYTF.

The chain is built from TRBV5-4 and TRBJ1-1; 9 positions agree with TRBD1. The junction had 3 bases not matched to a gene; V was cut back by 3 bases and J by 0 bases. The CDR3 covers 15 residues. Germline loops: CDR1 SGHNT, CDR2 YYREEE (reference sequence). The chain's CDR3 is CASSSDRGLNTEAFF. The CDR3 coding sequence is TGTGCCAGCAGCTCGGACAGGGGCCTGAACACTGAAGCTTTCTTT.

V gene TRBV5-1 combines with J gene TRBJ2-7, with TRBD1 as a possible D gene (5 bases). Germline V gene lookup returns CDR1 SGHRS and CDR2 YFSETQ. The CDR3 runs 15 residues. V was pared by 0 bases and J by 4 bases, with 14 bases between. CDR3 amino acids: CASSLGAGLGYEQYF. CDR3 nucleotide sequence: TGCGCCAGCAGCTTGGGGGCAGGGTTGGGATACGAGCAGTACTTC.

This clone was counted a single time. The sample contains more than one DNA sequence encoding this CDR3. The rearrangement joins TRBV9 to TRBJ2-1, with D perhaps TRBD1 or TRBD2 (6 bases each). CDR1 and CDR2 (germline): SGDLS, YYNGEE. Deletions cut 0 bases from V and 6 bases from J, with 7 bases between. This CDR3 spans 13 amino acids. The CDR3 region has the DNA TGTGCCAGCAGCGTAGGGGGGGCCAATGAGCAGTTCTTC. Its protein is CASSVGGANEQFF.

J is TRBJ2-7 and V is TRBV5-6; D may correspond to TRBD1 or TRBD2 (5 bases each). Germline loops: CDR1 SGHDT, CDR2 YYEEEE. V was clipped by 2 bases and J by 0 bases, with 15 bases between them. CDR3 length: 16 amino acids. Here the CDR3 reads CASSLPGRISSYEQYF. The CDR3, as DNA: TGTGCCAGCAGCTTACCGGGACGCATTAGCTCCTACGAGCAGTACTTC.

The count of this clone is one. The chain carries TRBV6-5 and TRBJ2-7; D may be TRBD2 (5 bases). This CDR3 region has 15 residues. V was pared by 2 bases and J by 2 bases, with 13 bases between. Germline loops: CDR1 MNHEY, CDR2 SVGAGI. In nucleotides, the CDR3 is TGTGCCAGCAGTTACGGAGGAGGTCAAGCCTACGAGCAGTACTTC. It encodes CASSYGGGQAYEQYF.

The chain carries TRBV7-9 and TRBJ2-1, with D uncertain. The CDR3 length is 10 residues. The germline V and J ends were trimmed by 5 bases and 7 bases, with 3 bases remaining between them. CDR1 and CDR2 from the germline V gene are SEHNR and FQNEAQ (reference sequence). The CDR3 DNA reads TGTGCCAGCAGCATAAATGAGCAGTTCTTC. It yields the protein CASSINEQFF. Based on the CDR3 plus reference TRBV7-9 and TRBJ2-1, the full variable domain is DTGVSQNPRHKITKRGQNVTFRCDPISEHNRLYWYRQTLGQGPEFLTYFQNEAQLEKSRLLSDRFSAERPKGSFSTLEIQRTEQGDSAMYLCASSINEQFFGPGTRLTVL.

This rearrangement joins TRBV5-5 to TRBJ2-3, with D possibly matching TRBD1 (6 bases). V lost 0 bases, J lost 6 bases, and 14 bases lay in between. The CDR3 extends over 15 amino acids. The germline CDR1 and CDR2 sequences are SGHKS and YYEKEE (reference sequence). Here the CDR3 DNA reads TGTGCCAGCAGCTTGGAACCAGGGGCCGGGGATACGCAGTATTTT. This gives the protein CASSLEPGAGDTQYF.

V and J are TRBV15 and TRBJ2-7; TRBD1 aligns across 7 bases. J gave up 4 bases and V 2 bases, and 5 bases lay outside the gene matches. CDR1 is LNHNV and CDR2 is YYDKDF in the germline V gene (reference sequence). The CDR3 covers 14 residues. This CDR3 reads CATSRPDRVYEQYF. The DNA for the CDR3 is TGTGCCACCAGCAGACCAGACAGGGTGTACGAGCAGTACTTC.

The chain is built from TRBV28 and TRBJ1-5; D gene ambiguous. This CDR3 is built from 14 residues. Germline assignment: CDR1 MDHEN and CDR2 SYDVKM. Trimming shortened V by 3 bases and J by 4 bases, and 10 bases separated the two germline ends. The DNA of the CDR3 is TGTGCCAGCAGTTTGGTCAGCTATAATCAGCCCCAGCATTTT. It is translated as CASSLVSYNQPQHF.

This chain connects TRBV7-9 to TRBJ1-1; D remains unclear. This CDR3 spans 13 amino acids. CDR1 is SEHNR and CDR2 is FQNEAQ in the germline V gene (reference sequence). The ends were cut back, 5 bases at V and 0 bases at J, with 7 bases in the middle. The CDR3 bases are TGTGCCAGCAGCCGACCCCTGAACACTGAAGCTTTCTTT. Translating gives CASSRPLNTEAFF.

The rearrangement links TRBV7-8 to TRBJ2-5; perhaps TRBD1 as D (5 bases). The germline V gene has CDR1 SGHVS and CDR2 FQNEAQ. V was trimmed by 1 base and J by 7 bases, leaving 13 bases between them. The CDR3 loop spans 14 amino acids. The CDR3 DNA follows: TGTGCCAGCAGCTTAGGAGAGCAGGGTGGGACCCAGTACTTC. This sequence encodes CASSLGEQGGTQYF.

The chain recombines TRBV7-9 with TRBJ2-3; perhaps D is TRBD1 or TRBD2 (5 bases each). Trimming removed 2 bases at V and 5 bases at J, with 17 bases between. The V gene's germline CDR1 is SEHNR and CDR2 FQNEAQ (reference sequence). The CDR3 has 16 amino acids. The chain's CDR3 is CASSLNPGTDLDTQYF. Here the CDR3 DNA reads TGTGCCAGCAGCTTAAATCCCGGGACCGATCTAGATACGCAGTATTTT.

The rearrangement uses TRBV4-1 and TRBJ2-3, with D possibly being TRBD2 (5 bases). Germline V gene data show CDR1 as MGHRA and CDR2 as YSYEKL. The CDR3 covers 14 residues. V lost 3 bases and J 1 base, leaving 8 bases between the germline ends. CDR3 nucleotide sequence: TGCGCCAGCAGCCACACGGAGGGCACAGATACGCAGTATTTT. It yields the protein CASSHTEGTDTQYF.

V usage is TRBV28 and J usage is TRBJ2-7, with D perhaps matching TRBD2 (6 bases). With 5 bases removed from V and 3 bases from J, the gap between germline ends came to 20 bases. The CDR3 is made up of 16 amino acids. In germline, CDR1 is MDHEN, CDR2 SYDVKM. CDR3 loop: CASSTPLRGGYYEQYF. DNA for the CDR3: TGTGCCAGCAGTACACCTCTCCGGGGAGGTTACTACGAGCAGTACTTC.

V usage is TRBV2 and J usage is TRBJ2-5; 12 bases line up with TRBD2. The germline V gene encodes CDR1 SNHLY and CDR2 FYNNEI. The length of the CDR3 is 16 residues. V gave up 5 bases and J gave up 4 bases; unmatched junction bases: 8. CDR3 in amino acids: CASSRLAGDYGETQYF. The CDR3 DNA reads as TGTGCCAGCAGTCGACTAGCGGGAGATTACGGAGAGACCCAGTACTTC.